This T cell receptor (beta chain) was found in a study of T cell changes during pregnancy in multiple sclerosis. CDR3 length: 14 amino acids. Germline V gene lookup returns CDR1 SGHRS and CDR2 YFSETQ. V was pared by 0 bases and J by 0 bases, with 7 bases between. TCRdb's copy holds only in-frame clones and misses some; the assay was immunoSEQ multiplex PCR. The sample shows approximately 40,000 clones, over 85% of them seen only once. The sequence derives from a female donor with multiple sclerosis, enrolled in a pregnancy study. The rearrangement joins TRBV5-1 to TRBJ2-7, with D tentatively TRBD2 (6 bases). The source material was CD4+ T cells from peripheral blood mononuclear cells, sampled before pregnancy. The DNA of the CDR3 is TGCGCCAGCAGCTTGGGGGGACTCTCCTACGAGCAGTACTTC. Amino acid sequence: CASSLGGLSYEQYF. The variable domain in full, with the rest retrieved from reference TRBV5-1 and TRBJ2-7, is KAGVTQTPRYLIKTRGQQVTLSCSPISGHRSVSWYQQTPGQGLQFLFEYFSETQRNKGNFPGRFSGRQFSNSRSEMNVSTLELGDSALYLCASSLGGLSYEQYFGPGTRLTVT.